The next 30 T cell receptor beta chains were all read from a single sample in a study of Ad26.COV2.S vaccination and SARS-CoV-2 variants. Profiled with immunoSEQ multiplex PCR; TCRdb holds only in-frame clones, not every one. The sample records around 320,000 clones, roughly 87% being singletons. This sample's treatment: roughly 19 received Ad26.COV2.S at low or high dose, single or two shots; 5 received placebo; per-sample allocation not given. Sampling took place 63 days after the first vaccine or placebo injection. The specimen comprised peripheral blood, sampled in a trial of Ad26.COV2.S vaccine versus placebo. These receptors were taken from a person between 18 and 60 years old who received the Ad26.COV2.S COVID-19 vaccine or a placebo.

This chain joins TRBV29-1 and TRBJ1-4; 9 bases line up with TRBD1. CDR1 SQVTM and CDR2 ANQGSEA come from the germline V gene. The V and J ends lost 3 bases and 6 bases, in that order; junction bases with no gene match: 2. The CDR3 contains 13 residues. DNA of the CDR3: TGCAGCGTTGACGACAGGGGGGATGAAAAACTGTTTTTT. Protein sequence: CSVDDRGDEKLFF.

V usage is TRBV3-1 (or the pseudogene TRBV3-2) and J usage is TRBJ1-3, with 7 bases that match TRBD1. Trimming at V came to 4 bases and at J to 0 bases, leaving 12 bases not matched to a gene. CDR3 size: 18 residues. Germline V CDR1 and CDR2: LGHDT, YNNKEL (reference sequence). DNA for the CDR3: TGTGCCAGCAGCCCGGGACAGTACACTTACTACTCTGGAAACACCATATATTTT. It yields the protein CASSPGQYTYYSGNTIYF.

The chain joins TRBV10-3 to TRBJ1-1; tentatively, D is TRBD1 (5 bases). CDR3 length: 13 residues. In germline, CDR1 is ENHRY, CDR2 SYGVKD. The germline V and J ends were trimmed by 7 bases and 1 base, with 10 bases remaining between them. CDR3 in DNA: TGTGCCATCAATAGACAGAGGAACACTGAAGCTTTCTTT. Residues: CAINRQRNTEAFF.

This clone was counted a single time. The V gene is TRBV19, the J gene TRBJ1-1, with TRBD1 as a possible D gene (5 bases). Trimming removed 6 bases at V and 12 bases at J, with 23 bases between. CDR3 length: 14 amino acids. The germline CDR1 and CDR2 sequences are LNHDA and SQIVND (reference sequence). Written as DNA, the CDR3 is TGTGCCAGTAGACTCAGGGAAGTAGCTCTTATAACTTTCTTT. This codes for CASRLREVALITFF.

V gene TRBV25-1 combines with J gene TRBJ2-2; no definite D call. Trimming pared 0 bases from V and 6 bases from J, leaving 17 bases between. The CDR3 covers 17 residues. Germline lookup yields CDR1 MGHDK and CDR2 SYGVNS. The CDR3 loop reads CASSEYYGVLVSGELFF. CDR3 bases: TGTGCCAGCAGTGAATATTACGGCGTTCTAGTTTCCGGGGAGCTGTTTTTT.

The chain employs TRBV30 and TRBJ2-2; D perhaps matches TRBD1 (6 bases). CDR1 and CDR2 from the germline V gene are GTSNPN and SVGIG (reference sequence). V was shortened by 8 bases and J by 4 bases, with 8 bases between the two germline ends. This CDR3 comprises 11 residues. This CDR3 is CAADSTGELFF. The CDR3 DNA reads as TGTGCCGCGGACAGCACCGGGGAGCTGTTTTTT.

The CDR3 sequence is CASSVELEGEAFF. CDR3 bases: TGTGCCAGCAGCGTAGAGCTGGAGGGGGAAGCTTTCTTT. The genes are TRBV9 and TRBJ1-1, with D maybe TRBD1 (5 bases). The V gene's germline CDR1 is SGDLS and CDR2 YYNGEE. Trimming pared 0 bases from V and 8 bases from J, leaving 11 bases between. The CDR3 is 13 amino acids.

The V call is TRBV10-3, the J call TRBJ1-1; D not resolved. The length of the CDR3 is 11 residues. CDR1 and CDR2 from the germline V gene are ENHRY and SYGVKD. The ends were cut back, 2 bases at V and 11 bases at J, with 9 bases in the middle. This CDR3 reads CAISEGQVAFF. As DNA, the CDR3 is TGTGCCATCAGTGAGGGTCAGGTGGCTTTCTTT.

V usage is TRBV11-3 and J usage is TRBJ2-2; D ambiguous. V lost 1 base and J 0 bases, leaving 6 bases between the germline ends. The length of the CDR3 is 15 residues. Germline V gene lookup returns CDR1 SGHNT and CDR2 YENEEA. As DNA, the CDR3 is TGTGCCAGCAGCTTAGCAGGATCGAACACCGGGGAGCTGTTTTTT. Its translation: CASSLAGSNTGELFF.

J is TRBJ1-1 and V is TRBV4-1, with D maybe TRBD1 (6 bases). The germline gives CDR1 MGHRA, CDR2 YSYEKL. Trimming removed 4 bases from V and 1 base from J, with 13 bases in between. The CDR3 totals 15 residues. For the CDR3, the DNA is TGCGCCAGCAGCCTCAGGGGCTCGGAGAACACTGAAGCTTTCTTT. Translating it yields CASSLRGSENTEAFF.

J is TRBJ1-4 and V is TRBV30; D unclear. CDR1 is GTSNPN, CDR2 SVGIG, per germline (reference sequence). The ends were cut back, 0 bases at V and 14 bases at J, with 13 bases in the middle. There are 12 residues in the CDR3. This chain's CDR3 is CAWSVTPKELFF. CDR3 bases: TGTGCCTGGAGTGTAACCCCTAAAGAGCTGTTTTTT.

The chain employs TRBV5-6 and TRBJ1-1, with D perhaps matching TRBD1 (6 bases). V lost 4 bases to trimming and J lost 10 bases, with 14 bases between them. In germline, CDR1 is SGHDT, CDR2 YYEEEE. There are 12 residues in the CDR3. CDR3 loop: CASSTGGLRAFF. As DNA, the CDR3 is TGTGCCAGCAGCACGGGGGGGCTCAGAGCTTTCTTT.

This clone appeared a single time. This rearrangement joins TRBV7-3 to TRBJ1-1, with no clear D. Germline CDR1 reads SGHTA; CDR2 reads FQGTGA. The V gene lost 0 bases and the J gene lost 2 bases, with 13 bases spanning the gap. The CDR3 has 16 amino acids. CDR3 loop: CASSLTFLSENTEAFF. For the CDR3, the DNA is TGTGCCAGCAGCTTAACTTTTCTGTCGGAAAACACTGAAGCTTTCTTT.

V is TRBV19 and J is TRBJ1-4; D remains unclear. Trimming pared 3 bases from V and 5 bases from J, leaving 16 bases between. There are 16 residues in the CDR3. Germline V CDR1 and CDR2: LNHDA, SQIVND (reference sequence). The CDR3 protein is CASSIRARTRNEKLFF. In DNA form, the CDR3 reads TGTGCCAGTAGTATTAGAGCCAGGACCCGGAATGAAAAACTGTTTTTT.

The gene calls are TRBV6-6 and TRBJ1-4; 8 nucleotides agree with TRBD1. The CDR3 spans 14 residues. Trimming removed 7 bases from V and 8 bases from J; junction bases left unmatched: 9. The germline gives CDR1 MNHNY, CDR2 SVGAGI (reference sequence). The CDR3 is CASTPTGQDEKLFF. CDR3 DNA: TGTGCCAGCACCCCTACGGGACAGGACGAAAAACTGTTTTTT.

The rearrangement uses TRBV7-2 and TRBJ1-2, with D possibly TRBD1 on 6 matching bases. CDR1 is SGHTA and CDR2 is FQGNSA in the germline V gene. V lost 1 base and J 8 bases, leaving 17 bases between the germline ends. The CDR3 length is 15 residues. CDR3 region: CASSLDRQAGSGYTF. For the CDR3, the DNA is TGTGCCAGCAGCTTAGACCGACAGGCGGGGTCGGGCTACACCTTC.

The chain uses TRBV18 and TRBJ2-7; TRBD1 agrees at 10 bases. Looked up from germline, CDR1 is KGHSH and CDR2 is LQKENI. This CDR3 has 13 amino acids. J lost 5 bases, V lost 4 bases, and 2 bases had no gene match. CDR3 residues: CASSRDRGDEQYF. CDR3 coding DNA: TGTGCCAGCTCACGGGACAGGGGAGACGAGCAGTACTTC. The variable domain in full, completed from reference TRBV18 and TRBJ2-7, reads NAGVMQNPRHLVRRRGQEARLRCSPMKGHSHVYWYRQLPEEGLKFMVYLQKENIIDESGMPKERFSAEFPKEGPSILRIQQVVRGDSAAYFCASSRDRGDEQYFGPGTRLTVT.

The genes are TRBV7-8 and TRBJ2-7; TRBD1 agrees at 8 bases. The V and J ends lost 5 bases and 4 bases, in that order; junction bases with no gene match: 13. This CDR3 spans 16 amino acids. Germline V gene sequence: CDR1 SGHVS, CDR2 FQNEAQ. The CDR3 sequence: CASSKHMGQGAYEQYF. The DNA of the CDR3 is TGTGCCAGCAGCAAACATATGGGGCAGGGGGCGTACGAGCAGTACTTC.

In this sample, this clone turned up a few times. J is TRBJ2-1 and V is TRBV5-4; 10 bases align to TRBD1. Germline V gene lookup returns CDR1 SGHNT and CDR2 YYREEE (reference sequence). The ends lost 4 bases at V and 2 bases at J; junction bases unmatched: 3. This CDR3 spans 15 amino acids. The CDR3 DNA is TGTGCCAGCAGCCCGGACAGGGGGGCCTACAATGAGCAGTTCTTC. Translating it yields CASSPDRGAYNEQFF.

The chain recombines TRBV5-1 with TRBJ2-3; tentative D call: TRBD2 (5 bases). Trimming removed 4 bases at V and 3 bases at J, with 12 bases between. The germline gives CDR1 SGHRS, CDR2 YFSETQ. The CDR3 consists of 14 residues. DNA of the CDR3: TGCGCCAGCAGCCCCCATCGGGGAACAGATACGCAGTATTTT. Its translation: CASSPHRGTDTQYF.

The rearrangement joins TRBV11-1 to TRBJ2-5; the D is unclear. Trimming pared 1 base from V and 3 bases from J, leaving 3 bases between. The germline CDR1 and CDR2 sequences are SGHAT and FQDESV (reference sequence). The CDR3 is 12 residues long. CDR3: CASSLGEETQYF. The CDR3, as DNA: TGTGCCAGCAGCTTAGGTGAAGAGACCCAGTACTTC.

This sequence joins TRBV3-1 (or the pseudogene TRBV3-2) and TRBJ1-4, with 8 bases identical to TRBD1. Germline lookup yields CDR1 LGHDT and CDR2 YNNKEL (reference sequence). The CDR3 spans 15 residues. J gave up 8 bases and V 5 bases, and 10 bases lay outside the gene matches. The CDR3 protein is CASSDGQGVSEKLFF. The DNA of the CDR3 is TGTGCCAGCAGCGACGGACAGGGCGTAAGCGAAAAACTGTTTTTT.

The genes are TRBV11-2 and TRBJ2-7; D possibly corresponds to TRBD2 (6 bases). Germline-derived CDR1 and CDR2 are SGHAT and FQNNGV. V dropped 7 bases and J dropped 1 base, with 14 bases sitting between them. This CDR3 comprises 14 residues. The CDR3 region has the DNA TGTGCCAGCAACCCGGCGGCGGGGTCCTACGAGCAGTACTTC. This codes for CASNPAAGSYEQYF.

The CDR3 coding sequence is TGTGCCAGCAGCTTAGTAGGGGAGACCCAGTACTTC. Protein: CASSLVGETQYF. This rearrangement joins TRBV11-2 to TRBJ2-5; D is ambiguous. V was pared by 1 base and J by 5 bases, with 5 bases between. This CDR3 spans 12 amino acids. The germline gives CDR1 SGHAT, CDR2 FQNNGV.

V is TRBV3-1 (or the pseudogene TRBV3-2) and J is TRBJ1-2; D is possibly TRBD1 (5 bases). The CDR3 is 19 residues long. V was cut by 0 bases and J by 2 bases, with 22 bases left in between. Germline CDR1 LGHDT, CDR2 YNNKEL (reference sequence). The CDR3 DNA is TGTGCCAGCAGCCAAGAATATATCGGTGGGGCCGAGAAGAACTATGGCTACACCTTC. Encoded protein: CASSQEYIGGAEKNYGYTF.

This clone was detected only a few times. The sample has other DNA sequences that encode this CDR3 too. The chain links TRBV4-1 to TRBJ2-1; TRBD1 is a possible D gene (5 bases). CDR1 and CDR2 (germline): MGHRA, YSYEKL. Deletions cut 2 bases from V and 10 bases from J, with 6 bases between. The CDR3 is made up of 11 amino acids. DNA for the CDR3: TGCGCCAGCAGCCAAACAGGAGAGCAGTTCTTC. As protein: CASSQTGEQFF.

This chain links TRBV29-1 with TRBJ2-7; a weak D match, TRBD1 (5 bases). From germline, CDR1 is SQVTM and CDR2 ANQGSEA. V lost 1 base and J 2 bases, leaving 9 bases between the germline ends. This CDR3 is 13 amino acids long. The CDR3 loop reads CSVEGQTPYEQYF. The CDR3 region has the DNA TGCAGCGTTGAAGGACAGACCCCCTACGAGCAGTACTTC.

This sequence joins TRBV13 and TRBJ1-1; weak D call: TRBD1 (5 bases). The V gene's germline CDR1 is PRHDT and CDR2 FYEKMQ (reference sequence). Trimming took off 5 bases at V and 6 bases at J, with 16 bases between the two ends. The CDR3 covers 14 residues. DNA for the CDR3: TGTGCCAGCAGCCCCTTGGGGGGGTTGGCTGAAGCTTTCTTT. This gives the protein CASSPLGGLAEAFF.

This chain uses TRBV6-5 with TRBJ1-2; D ambiguous. In germline, CDR1 is MNHEY, CDR2 SVGAGI. Trimming removed 6 bases at V and 3 bases at J, with 11 bases between. This CDR3 spans 13 amino acids. CDR3 DNA: TGTGCCAGCAGCCTTACCGGGGACTATGGCTACACCTTC. Translation gives CASSLTGDYGYTF.

This clone was counted a single time. V is TRBV6-5 and J is TRBJ2-5; D might be TRBD1 (7 bases). Germline-derived CDR1 and CDR2 are MNHEY and SVGAGI. Trimming took 6 bases from V and 7 from J, leaving 21 bases between them. The CDR3 runs 15 residues. This chain's CDR3 is CASRVVQSQGGTQYF. The DNA for the CDR3 is TGTGCCAGCAGGGTGGTACAGTCCCAGGGGGGGACCCAGTACTTC.